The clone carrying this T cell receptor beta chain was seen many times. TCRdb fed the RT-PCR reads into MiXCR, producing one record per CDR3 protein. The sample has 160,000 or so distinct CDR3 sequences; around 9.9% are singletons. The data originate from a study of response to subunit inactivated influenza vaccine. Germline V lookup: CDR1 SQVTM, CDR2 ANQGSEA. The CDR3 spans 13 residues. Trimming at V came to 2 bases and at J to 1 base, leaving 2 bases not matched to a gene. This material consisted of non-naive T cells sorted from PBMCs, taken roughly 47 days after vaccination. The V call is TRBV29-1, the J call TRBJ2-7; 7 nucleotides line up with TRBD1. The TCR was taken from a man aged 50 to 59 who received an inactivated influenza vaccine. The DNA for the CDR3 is TGCAGCGTTGAAAGACAGGGATCCTACGAGCAGTACTTC. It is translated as CSVERQGSYEQYF.